Shown below are 5 T cell receptor beta chains from a single sample sequenced in a study of blood T cell repertoires in COVID-19. TCRdb's copy holds only in-frame clones and misses some; the assay was immunoSEQ multiplex PCR. This sample has roughly 250,000 clones, with 82% found just once. The sample comprised peripheral blood. The receptor source for this set is a woman aged 80 or over with active or convalescent COVID-19.

The gene calls are TRBV5-1 and TRBJ1-1; D is unresolved. The V gene lost 4 bases and the J gene lost 1 base, with 11 bases spanning the gap. Germline V gene lookup returns CDR1 SGHRS and CDR2 YFSETQ. This CDR3 is built from 14 residues. The CDR3 reads CASSRGRGNTEAFF. The CDR3 DNA is TGCGCCAGCAGCCGTGGTCGGGGGAACACTGAAGCTTTCTTT.

V gene TRBV28 combines with J gene TRBJ1-1; D gene ambiguous. Germline lookup yields CDR1 MDHEN and CDR2 SYDVKM. There are 10 residues in the CDR3. V was shortened by 7 bases and J by 11 bases, with 11 bases between the two germline ends. The CDR3 DNA reads as TGTGCCAGCACCCGAGGCCGTGCTTTCTTT. This codes for CASTRGRAFF.

The chain links TRBV3-1 (or the pseudogene TRBV3-2) to TRBJ2-5, with a possible D match to TRBD2 (6 bases). Trimming took 4 bases from V and 5 from J, leaving 14 bases between them. This CDR3 has 14 residues. The V gene's germline CDR1 is LGHDT and CDR2 YNNKEL (reference sequence). CDR3 protein: CASSPRPAGETQYF. The CDR3 nucleotides read TGTGCCAGCAGCCCCCGACCCGCGGGGGAGACCCAGTACTTC.

The chain joins TRBV28 to TRBJ1-6, with D possibly matching TRBD1 (5 bases). The V gene's germline CDR1 is MDHEN and CDR2 SYDVKM. V was shortened by 3 bases and J by 0 bases, with 24 bases between the two germline ends. The CDR3 length is 21 residues. The CDR3 coding sequence is TGTGCCAGCAGTTTCCCTAGCGGGGGATGGATACGAAGCTCCTATAATTCACCCCTCCACTTT. Protein sequence: CASSFPSGGWIRSSYNSPLHF.

The V call is TRBV6-1, the J call TRBJ1-1, with a possible D match to TRBD1 (5 bases). The CDR3 runs 14 residues. Germline V gene sequence: CDR1 MNHNS, CDR2 SASEGT. V was cut by 2 bases and J by 5 bases, with 12 bases left in between. The CDR3 bases are TGTGCCAGCAGTGAATCCGGCAGGGTGACTGAAGCTTTCTTT. Its protein product is CASSESGRVTEAFF.